These 15 T cell receptor beta chains came from one sample sequenced in a study of cytomegalovirus exposure and HLA in healthy donors. PCR was performed using 60 Vbeta and 13 Jbeta primers. TCRdb keeps only in-frame clones here, not all; method: immunoSEQ multiplex PCR. The profile shows around 150,000 clones, 75% to 90% of them singletons. Material: PBMCs. The receptors derive from a woman between 18 and 30 years old in good health and CMV-seronegative.

This clone has a handful of counts. This chain uses TRBV27 with TRBJ1-1, with TRBD1 matching over 9 bases. The CDR3 is 17 residues long. After removal of 8 bases from V and 5 bases from J, the junction contained 18 bases not matched to a gene. Germline V lookup: CDR1 MNHEY, CDR2 SMNVEV (reference sequence). This chain's CDR3 is CASPRIRSGQGETEAFF. For the CDR3, the DNA is TGTGCCAGCCCCCGCATACGGTCGGGACAGGGAGAGACTGAAGCTTTCTTT.

This clone showed up just once. The chain employs TRBV9 and TRBJ2-2, with no clear D. V lost 1 base and J lost 5, with 3 bases in between. CDR3 size: 12 residues. The germline V gene has CDR1 SGDLS and CDR2 YYNGEE. CDR3 region: CASSVHTGELFF. CDR3 sequence (DNA): TGTGCCAGCAGCGTACATACCGGGGAGCTGTTTTTT.

This clone was detected only a few times. This rearrangement joins TRBV6-6 to TRBJ1-1; D ambiguous. The CDR3 has 14 amino acids. The V gene lost 5 bases and the J gene lost 4 bases, with 14 bases spanning the gap. Germline V gene data show CDR1 as MNHNY and CDR2 as SVGAGI (reference sequence). CDR3 sequence reads: CASSQGLGSTEAFF. CDR3 nucleotide sequence: TGTGCCAGCAGTCAAGGACTGGGGAGCACTGAAGCTTTCTTT.

This clone was detected once. The sample has other DNA sequences that encode this CDR3 too. The chain has TRBV25-1 and TRBJ2-7; TRBD1 aligns across 7 bases. CDR1 and CDR2 (germline): MGHDK, SYGVNS. V shed 8 bases and J 5 bases; nucleotides not matched to a gene: 9. CDR3 size: 13 residues. CDR3 DNA: TGTGCCAGCGGGGCTGTAGACAGGGACGAGCAGTACTTC. Its translation is CASGAVDRDEQYF.

The genes are TRBV9 and TRBJ1-5; no definite D call. This CDR3 comprises 13 residues. The germline gives CDR1 SGDLS, CDR2 YYNGEE. Trimming pared 1 base from V and 7 bases from J, leaving 9 bases between. Here the CDR3 DNA reads TGTGCCAGCAGCGTAAGCGTAGGACAGCCCCAGCATTTT. Translated, it gives CASSVSVGQPQHF.

The chain combines TRBV11-2 with TRBJ2-2; D possibly corresponds to TRBD1 (5 bases). V was clipped by 6 bases and J by 1 base, with 15 bases between them. This CDR3 has 16 residues. Germline CDR1 reads SGHAT; CDR2 reads FQNNGV. CDR3 residues: CASRVMAGLNTGELFF. CDR3 in DNA: TGTGCCAGCAGAGTGATGGCAGGGTTGAACACCGGGGAGCTGTTTTTT.

The chain is built from TRBV28 and TRBJ2-5, with a tentative D call TRBD1 (5 bases). Gene TRBJ2-7 matches the end of the DNA better, so the J call may be wrong. CDR3 length: 18 residues. Germline V CDR1 and CDR2: MDHEN, SYDVKM. CDR3 coding DNA: TGTGCCAGCAGTTTCGGGTTCGGTCAACAGGCCTCAAACTACGAGCAGTACTTC. Translation gives CASSFGFGQQASNYEQYF.

This chain uses TRBV30 with TRBJ2-7; 8 bases are shared with TRBD2. The CDR3 covers 14 residues. V was clipped by 0 bases and J by 2 bases; unmatched bases: 3. The germline V gene has CDR1 GTSNPN and CDR2 SVGIG (reference sequence). The CDR3: CAWSVRGGPYEQYF. In nucleotides, the CDR3 is TGTGCCTGGAGTGTACGGGGGGGGCCCTACGAGCAGTACTTC. Full variable domain (remainder filled in from reference TRBV30 and TRBJ2-7): SQTIHQWPATLVQPVGSPLSLECTVEGTSNPNLYWYRQAAGRGLQLLFYSVGIGQISSEVPQNLSASRPQDRQFILSSKKLLLSDSGFYLCAWSVRGGPYEQYFGPGTRLTVT.

The rearrangement uses TRBV11-2 and TRBJ2-2, with D possibly matching TRBD2 (6 bases). The CDR3 consists of 15 residues. V lost 7 bases and J 3 bases, leaving 15 bases between the germline ends. Germline V lookup: CDR1 SGHAT, CDR2 FQNNGV. The CDR3 DNA reads as TGTGCCAGCAACTACGAGGCGGGGTACACCGGGGAGCTGTTTTTT. The encoded protein is CASNYEAGYTGELFF.

J is TRBJ2-7 and V is TRBV19, with 9 bases matching TRBD2. The V gene end was trimmed by 5 bases and the J gene end by 2 bases; junction bases not matched to a gene: 10. The CDR3 sequence is 16 residues long. Germline CDR1 and CDR2: LNHDA and SQIVND (reference sequence). The CDR3 DNA sequence: TGTGCCAGTAGTCTCTCGGCGGGAGGGGGTACCTACGAGCAGTACTTC. It encodes CASSLSAGGGTYEQYF.

With regard to this clone: At one end, the junction sequence differs from germline, possibly due to a read error. The V call is TRBV6-1, the J call TRBJ2-7; TRBD2 might be the D (6 bases). The germline V gene has CDR1 MNHNS and CDR2 SASEGT. The CDR3 is 20 residues long. CDR3 sequence: CASREEAKRAHYINSYEQYF. The CDR3, as DNA: TGTGCCAGCAGGGAAGAAGCTAAGCGGGCACACTACATCAACTCCTACGAGCAGTACTTC.

CDR3 nucleotide sequence: TGTGCCAGCAGTTTATGGCGGGAGGGTTACGAGCAGTACTTC. Its translation is CASSLWREGYEQYF. The rearrangement joins TRBV28 to TRBJ2-7; 9 nucleotides align to TRBD2. Trimming took 0 bases from V and 4 from J; bases not matched to a gene: 1. The CDR3 is 14 residues long. CDR1 MDHEN and CDR2 SYDVKM come from the germline V gene.

The chain carries TRBV5-3 and TRBJ2-6, with D possibly TRBD1 on 6 matching bases. TRBV5-3 is reported as an ORF; its role is uncertain. Trimming shortened V by 0 bases and J by 0 bases, and 13 bases separated the two germline ends. The CDR3 consists of 18 residues. The CDR3 loop is CARSLAGQDSSGANVLTF. The CDR3 DNA sequence: TGTGCCAGAAGCTTGGCTGGCCAGGACAGCTCTGGGGCCAACGTCCTGACTTTC.

This chain links TRBV5-8 with TRBJ2-7, with D tentatively TRBD1 (6 bases). The CDR3 loop spans 14 amino acids. The germline V gene has CDR1 SGHTS and CDR2 YDEGEE. The V end was cut by 3 bases, the J end by 2 bases, with 12 bases between. CDR3 in DNA: TGTGCCAGCAGCTATGACACAGGGCCCTACGAGCAGTACTTC. Amino acids: CASSYDTGPYEQYF.

The chain links TRBV20-1 to TRBJ1-2; D unclear. Germline V CDR1 and CDR2: DFQATT, SNEGSKA (reference sequence). Trimming shortened V by 3 bases and J by 4 bases, and 6 bases separated the two germline ends. The CDR3 spans 11 residues. The DNA of the CDR3 is TGCAGTGCTAGTTGGGCCTATGGCTACACCTTC. This codes for CSASWAYGYTF.